A single sample gave rise to the 16 T cell receptor beta chains below, sequenced in a study of blood T cells in healthy people across ages. Through a sample-barcoded 5' primer and a J-beta primer mix, a second PCR was run for roughly 6 to 12 cycles. TCRdb recomputed calls from the 5' RACE reads with MiXCR, one row per CDR3 protein. The repertoire holds about 580,000 distinct CDR3 sequences, with around half as singletons. Material for sequencing was blood. These receptors were obtained from an elderly man in good health.

This clonotype was found a few times. Possible read error: a much larger clone is one base away. This rearrangement joins TRBV6-5 to TRBJ2-5; 12 bases map to TRBD2. V dropped 5 bases and J dropped 11; count of bases not matched to a gene: 15. Germline CDR1 and CDR2: MNHEY and SVGAGI. The CDR3 loop spans 16 amino acids. The CDR3 region is CASSQPRLAGANEQYF. The CDR3 DNA reads TGTGCCAGCAGTCAACCGAGACTAGCGGGAGCCAATGAGCAGTACTTC.

The rearrangement joins TRBV9 to TRBJ2-4; a weak D match, TRBD2 (5 bases). The assigned J gene may be wrong: the sequence end matches TRBJ2-7 better. The CDR3 is made up of 13 amino acids. CDR1 SGDLS and CDR2 YYNGEE come from the germline V gene. The CDR3 protein is CASSAGIANEQYF. CDR3 coding DNA: TGTGCCAGCAGCGCCGGGATCGCGAACGAGCAGTACTTC.

The gene calls are TRBV6-2 or TRBV6-3 and TRBJ1-1; TRBD1 agrees at 7 bases. J was trimmed by 1 base and V by 2 bases; bases with no gene match: 10. CDR3 length equals 17 residues. Looked up from germline, CDR1 is MNHEY and CDR2 is SVGEGT. CDR3 in DNA: TGTGCCAGCAGTTACGGATATTCGGGACAGCAGAACACTGAAGCTTTCTTT. It codes for CASSYGYSGQQNTEAFF.

There are a few counts of this clonotype. DNA for the CDR3: TGTGCCAGCAGTTTAACCGACCGCAGCTCCTACAATGAGCAGTTCTTC. Its protein product is CASSLTDRSSYNEQFF. The gene calls are TRBV27 and TRBJ2-1; no firm D call. In germline, CDR1 is MNHEY, CDR2 SMNVEV (reference sequence). With 2 bases removed from V and 0 bases from J, the gap between germline ends came to 11 bases. This CDR3 contains 16 residues.

V gene TRBV30 combines with J gene TRBJ1-2; possibly TRBD1 for D (5 bases). Germline CDR1 reads GTSNPN; CDR2 reads SVGIG (reference sequence). V shed 0 bases and J shed 7 bases, with 9 bases lying between them. The length of the CDR3 is 12 residues. The CDR3 nucleotides are TGTGCCTGGAGTGTGGGGGTTAGTGGCTACACCTTC. Protein: CAWSVGVSGYTF.

The chain is built from TRBV5-1 and TRBJ1-2; D unresolved. Between the trimmed V and J ends, which lost 1 base and 8 bases, there was a span of 15 bases. Germline-derived CDR1 and CDR2 are SGHRS and YFSETQ. The CDR3 runs 14 residues. The CDR3 DNA reads as TGCGCCAGCAGCTTGTATCCGGAGTCGGGAGGCTACACCTTC. This gives the protein CASSLYPESGGYTF. The complete variable domain, with remaining parts taken from reference TRBV5-1 and TRBJ1-2, reads KAGVTQTPRYLIKTRGQQVTLSCSPISGHRSVSWYQQTPGQGLQFLFEYFSETQRNKGNFPGRFSGRQFSNSRSEMNVSTLELGDSALYLCASSLYPESGGYTFGSGTRLTVV.

This clonotype was detected a few times. The V and J genes are TRBV7-2 and TRBJ2-6; D is undetermined. In germline, CDR1 is SGHTA, CDR2 FQGNSA. This CDR3 has 15 amino acids. V lost 3 bases, J lost 4 bases, and 10 bases lay in between. CDR3 sequence (DNA): TGTGCCAGCAGCTTTAACTTCGCAGGGGCCAACGTCCTGACTTTC. This gives the protein CASSFNFAGANVLTF.

This chain connects TRBV3-1 to TRBJ2-5; possibly TRBD2 for D (6 bases). Germline CDR1 LGHDT, CDR2 YNNKEL (reference sequence). V was trimmed by 4 bases and J by 4 bases, leaving 13 bases between them. The CDR3 has 14 residues. CDR3 DNA sequence: TGTGCCAGCAGCCGGCTTGTCGGGGGAGAGACCCAGTACTTC. It specifies CASSRLVGGETQYF.

This clonotype was detected only a few times. V usage is TRBV7-2 and J usage is TRBJ1-1; D gene ambiguous. The germline CDR1 and CDR2 sequences are SGHTA and FQGNSA. V was clipped by 2 bases and J by 0 bases, with 10 bases between them. This CDR3 comprises 15 residues. The CDR3 region has the DNA TGTGCCAGCAGCTTACAGATGATCTTGAACACTGAAGCTTTCTTT. Protein product: CASSLQMILNTEAFF.

This clonotype was found many times. V gene TRBV6-1 combines with J gene TRBJ2-3, with TRBD1 identical over 11 bases. The germline V gene has CDR1 MNHNS and CDR2 SASEGT. This CDR3 is built from 14 residues. Losses at the gene ends were 6 bases for V and 5 bases for J; bases not matched to a gene: 4. The CDR3 region has the DNA TGTGCCAGCAGGGACAGGGGGCTAGGAGATACGCAGTATTTT. Protein product: CASRDRGLGDTQYF.

V usage is TRBV7-2 and J usage is TRBJ2-1; tentatively, D is TRBD2 (6 bases). The DNA end lines up better with TRBJ2-7; the J call may be wrong. The CDR3 has 17 amino acids. The V gene's germline CDR1 is SGHTA and CDR2 FQGNSA. The CDR3 loop reads CASSSQVAGSSYNEQYF. CDR3 bases: TGTGCCAGCAGCTCCCAAGTGGCGGGGAGCTCCTACAATGAGCAGTACTTC.

This chain connects TRBV20-1 to TRBJ1-2; no definite D call. Germline-derived CDR1 and CDR2 are DFQATT and SNEGSKA (reference sequence). Trimming pared 3 bases from V and 2 bases from J, leaving 16 bases between. This CDR3 spans 15 amino acids. The CDR3 coding sequence is TGCAGTGCTAGCCGGCTGGGCTCACGCAACTATGGCTACACCTTC. This translates into CSASRLGSRNYGYTF.

The gene calls are TRBV20-1 and TRBJ1-5; D uncertain. The germline V gene has CDR1 DFQATT and CDR2 SNEGSKA (reference sequence). V shed 6 bases and J shed 0 bases, with 12 bases lying between them. The CDR3 is made up of 14 amino acids. CDR3 loop: CSAVGAASNQPQHF. The CDR3 DNA sequence: TGCAGTGCCGTCGGAGCAGCTAGCAATCAGCCCCAGCATTTT.

V usage is TRBV12-3 or TRBV12-4 and J usage is TRBJ2-7, with D tentatively TRBD1 (5 bases). V lost 4 bases and J lost 3, with 13 bases in between. This CDR3 is built from 14 residues. This CDR3 reads CASSSQGRDYEQYF. As DNA, the CDR3 is TGTGCCAGCAGTTCCCAGGGTCGAGACTACGAGCAGTACTTC.

The V and J genes are TRBV29-1 and TRBJ2-3; no reliable D call. Germline V CDR1 and CDR2: SQVTM, ANQGSEA. The CDR3 covers 14 residues. V was clipped by 4 bases and J by 0 bases, with 11 bases between them. The CDR3 here is CSVVPYLSTDTQYF. CDR3 bases: TGCAGCGTTGTCCCATACCTTAGCACAGATACGCAGTATTTT.

In its sample, this clonotype was seen a few times. The chain has TRBV5-1 and TRBJ2-1; TRBD2 might be the D (6 bases). The germline V gene encodes CDR1 SGHRS and CDR2 YFSETQ. CDR3 length: 15 residues. The V and J ends lost 0 bases and 4 bases respectively, with 11 bases between them. CDR3 sequence reads: CASSLVSSVYNEQFF. Here the CDR3 DNA reads TGCGCCAGCAGCTTGGTGTCTAGCGTTTACAATGAGCAGTTCTTC.